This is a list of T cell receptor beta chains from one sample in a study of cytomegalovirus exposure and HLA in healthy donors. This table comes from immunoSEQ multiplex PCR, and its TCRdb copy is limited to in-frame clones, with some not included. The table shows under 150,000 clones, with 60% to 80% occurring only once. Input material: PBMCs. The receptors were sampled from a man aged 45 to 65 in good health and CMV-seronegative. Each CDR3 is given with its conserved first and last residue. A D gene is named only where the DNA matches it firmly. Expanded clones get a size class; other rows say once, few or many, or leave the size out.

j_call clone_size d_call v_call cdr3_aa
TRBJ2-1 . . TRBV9 CASSVVGSGNNEQFF
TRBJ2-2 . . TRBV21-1 CARSNSVPGELFF
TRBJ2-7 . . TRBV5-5 CASSPAAGQLSYEQYF
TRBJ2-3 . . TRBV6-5 CASTRAGTSTDTQYF
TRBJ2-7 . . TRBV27 CASRGEDAVSLYEQYF
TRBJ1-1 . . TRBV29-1 CSVGTAGMNTEAFF
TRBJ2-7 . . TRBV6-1 CASSEGGGVAYYEQYF
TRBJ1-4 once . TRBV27 CASSLWARNEKLFF
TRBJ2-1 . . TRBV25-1 CASSEEGHNNEQFF
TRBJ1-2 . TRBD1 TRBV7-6 CASSARQGSNYGYTF
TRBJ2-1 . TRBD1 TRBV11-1 CASSLRTGHNLYNEQFF
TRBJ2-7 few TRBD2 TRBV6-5 CASSYFAGGAYEQYF
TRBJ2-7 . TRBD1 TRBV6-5 CASSYPGGVRYEQYF
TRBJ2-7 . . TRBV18 CASSPLDPGEQYF
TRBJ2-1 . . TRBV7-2 CASSSGLPWDEQFF
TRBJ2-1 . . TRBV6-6 CASSYSSTWYYNEQFF
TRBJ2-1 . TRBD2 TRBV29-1 CSVEGSGDNEQFF
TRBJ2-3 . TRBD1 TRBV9 CASSPGTGGLDTQYF
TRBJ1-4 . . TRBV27 CASRREEYEKLFF
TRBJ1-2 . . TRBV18 CASSPTEYYGYTF
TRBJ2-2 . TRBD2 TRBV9 CASSVEAGGPATGELFF
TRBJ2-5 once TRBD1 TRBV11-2 CASSLTGGAETQYF
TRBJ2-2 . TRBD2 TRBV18 CASSPMGGSSTGELFF
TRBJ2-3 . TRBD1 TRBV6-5 CASSYGQGNTDTQYF
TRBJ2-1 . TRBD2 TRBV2 CASSPGLKYNEQFF
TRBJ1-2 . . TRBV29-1 CSVEGLSSRAPYSGYGYTF
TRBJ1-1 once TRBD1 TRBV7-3 CASSLNRGTEAFF
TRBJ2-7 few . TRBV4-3 CASSQDERSYEQYF
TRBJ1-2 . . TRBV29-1 CSVEGPFGGEGYTF
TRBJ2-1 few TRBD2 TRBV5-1 CASSLGLAGDEQFF
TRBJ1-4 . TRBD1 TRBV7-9 CASSLGQVGGSTNEKLFF
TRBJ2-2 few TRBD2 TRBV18 CASSPFGTSGRNTGELFF
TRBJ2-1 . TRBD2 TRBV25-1 CASSGGASGQTYNEQFF